The present T cell receptor (beta chain) was sequenced within a study of blood T cell repertoires in COVID-19 (dated by TCRdb to the early 2020s). Study-wide context: Samples covering the acute and convalescent phases of COVID-19 were provided by collaborators in the United States, Italy and Spain. The repertoires were made available in a free public database intended to serve as a resource for research on the immune response to SARS-CoV-2. Where available, HLA class I and class II types were obtained from metadata supplied by the sample provider rather than from assay-based typing. Deeply sampled blood TCRbeta repertoires from subjects exposed to, actively infected with, or recovered from COVID-19 were included in the dataset. Nearly every sample came with metadata listing a de-identified subject ID, COVID-19 status, age in years and sex. The prospective study material was composed of cDNA or gDNA derived from T cells, B-cell-depleted T cells, or PBMCs. Samples came from the ongoing ImmuneRACE study (first 160 participants) plus 1,254 subjects from 6 global collaborators.

Comment on this clone: What this receptor recognizes is not known. No base quality values were provided; no much bigger clone lies one nucleotide off.

TCRbeta CDR3 regions were amplified from genomic DNA by means of the immunoSEQ Assay, a bias-controlled multiplex PCR. From the authors' description of their analysis: Nucleated cell counts per sample were estimated from amplification of reference gene primers within the assay. To quantify the absolute abundance of each unique TCRbeta CDR3 rearrangement, sequence reads were collapsed and filtered. For each sample, productive Simpson clonality was calculated as the square root of Simpson's diversity index across productive rearrangements. TCRdb stores this immuneACCESS table with in-frame sequences only. Part of the clones is absent; in the studies checked, under half of the shortfall reflects unresolved V genes, and no reason is known for the rest. V and J calls and clone size are as listed in that table; D and trimming were resolved from the DNA. Within this sample are some 160,000 clones, with 80% to 90% of them counted one time only. Of the sample, 10% falls within the top ten clones.

In Seattle, one collaborating source enrolled patients while the infection was active and tracked those patients longitudinally over the course of disease. The collaborating institutions used their own protocols to collect whole blood in K2EDTA tubes. Collaborator samples were shipped for TCRbeta analysis as frozen whole blood, isolated PBMCs, or DNA extracted from either sample type. The full study reports these points: The amount of clinical and demographic metadata varied by source and participant and was provided uncurated.

The sequence came from a woman in her seventies with COVID-19, enrolled during active disease. Sequenced material: peripheral blood.

In nucleotides, the sequence is TGTGCCATCAGTGGGTTGGGACAGGGAGGAATCGGAAACACCATATATTTT. The encoded protein is CAISGLGQGGIGNTIYF. The chain is assembled from TRBV10-3 and TRBJ1-3; 9 bases in between match TRBD1. Compared with germline, V lacks 4 bases and J lacks 4 bases; bases without a gene match: 11. The germline V gene sets CDR1 to ENHRY and CDR2 to SYGVKD. The CDR3 sequence holds 17 residues, the cysteine and phenylalanine included. Only CDR3 DNA remains: 51 bases, in frame from the first base.